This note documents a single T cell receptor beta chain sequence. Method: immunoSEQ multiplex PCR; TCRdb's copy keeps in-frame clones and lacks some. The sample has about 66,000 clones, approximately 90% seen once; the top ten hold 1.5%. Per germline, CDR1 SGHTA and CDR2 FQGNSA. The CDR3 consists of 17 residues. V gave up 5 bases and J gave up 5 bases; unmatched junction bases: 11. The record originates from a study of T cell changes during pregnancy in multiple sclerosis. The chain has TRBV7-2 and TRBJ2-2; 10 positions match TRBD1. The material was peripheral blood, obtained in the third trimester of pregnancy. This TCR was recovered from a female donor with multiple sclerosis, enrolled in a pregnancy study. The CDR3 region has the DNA TGTGCCAGCAGCCCCAGGCGACAGGGGGCGGTAACCGGGGAGCTGTTTTTT. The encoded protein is CASSPRRQGAVTGELFF.